These 5 T cell receptor beta chains originate from one sample sequenced in a study of blood T cell repertoires in COVID-19. Assay used: immunoSEQ multiplex PCR; TCRdb lists only in-frame clones, some missing. The data hold about 220,000 clones, with roughly 82% observed a single time. Sequenced material: peripheral blood. The receptors were gathered from a woman in her sixties or seventies with acute or convalescent COVID-19.

This chain joins TRBV6-5 and TRBJ2-5; 7 nucleotides match TRBD1. The germline gives CDR1 MNHEY, CDR2 SVGAGI. Trimming took 6 bases from V and 5 from J; bases not matched to a gene: 9. CDR3 length: 14 amino acids. DNA for the CDR3: TGTGCCAGCAGCCTAAACAGGGGATTGGAGACCCAGTACTTC. Protein sequence: CASSLNRGLETQYF.

J is TRBJ1-1 and V is TRBV10-3; no clear D gene. Trimming cost V 3 bases and J 5 bases, with 13 bases left between them. The CDR3 has 14 amino acids. Looked up from germline, CDR1 is ENHRY and CDR2 is SYGVKD. Written as DNA, the CDR3 is TGTGCCATCAGTGAAGGGAGAGGCGGGACTGAAGCTTTCTTT. Amino acid sequence: CAISEGRGGTEAFF.

This chain uses TRBV6-5 with TRBJ1-6; 8 positions agree with TRBD1. Per the germline V gene, CDR1 is MNHEY and CDR2 is SVGAGI. This CDR3 spans 16 amino acids. V shed 2 bases and J 4 bases; nucleotides not matched to a gene: 4. The CDR3 is CASSYSGQGYNSPLHF. DNA of the CDR3: TGTGCCAGCAGTTACAGCGGACAGGGATATAATTCACCCCTCCACTTT.

CDR3 in amino acids: CASRGPGKGANNEQFF. CDR3 nucleotides: TGTGCCAGCAGGGGACCAGGAAAGGGGGCTAACAATGAGCAGTTCTTC. The gene calls are TRBV28 and TRBJ2-1; 7 bases line up with TRBD1. Germline CDR1 and CDR2: MDHEN and SYDVKM. This CDR3 is 16 amino acids long. V trimming: 6 bases; J trimming: 5 bases; junction bases outside the gene matches: 13. Complete variable domain (other parts from reference TRBV28 and TRBJ2-1): DVKVTQSSRYLVKRTGEKVFLECVQDMDHENMFWYRQDPGLGLRLIYFSYDVKMKEKGDIPEGYSVSREKKERFSLILESASTNQTSMYLCASRGPGKGANNEQFFGPGTRLTVL.

The chain employs TRBV18 and TRBJ2-1, with a weak D call TRBD2 (7 bases). Trimming took off 6 bases at V and 8 bases at J, with 11 bases between the two ends. CDR3 length equals 12 residues. Looked up from germline, CDR1 is KGHSH and CDR2 is LQKENI. Here the CDR3 reads CASSTGGDEQFF. Written as DNA, the CDR3 is TGTGCCAGCTCTACGGGGGGCGATGAGCAGTTCTTC.